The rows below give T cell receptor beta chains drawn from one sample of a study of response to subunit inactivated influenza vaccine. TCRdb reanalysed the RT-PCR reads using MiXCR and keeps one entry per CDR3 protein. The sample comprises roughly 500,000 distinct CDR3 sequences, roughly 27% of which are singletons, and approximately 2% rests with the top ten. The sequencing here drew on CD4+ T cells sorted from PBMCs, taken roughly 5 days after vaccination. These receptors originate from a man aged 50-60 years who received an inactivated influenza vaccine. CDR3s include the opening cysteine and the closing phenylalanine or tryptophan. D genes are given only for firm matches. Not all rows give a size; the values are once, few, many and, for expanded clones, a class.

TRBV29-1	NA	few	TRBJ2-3	CSARTTDTQYF	TGCAGCGCCCGGACCACAGATACGCAGTATTTT
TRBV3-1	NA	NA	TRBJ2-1	CASSQGHNRITGGLAGNEQFF	TGTGCCAGCAGCCAAGGTCATAATAGAATAACAGGGGGACTAGCAGGGAATGAGCAGTTCTTC
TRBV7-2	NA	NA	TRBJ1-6	CASSLGGRGLGDLHF	TGTGCCAGCAGCTTAGGCGGCAGGGGCCTGGGGGACCTCCACTTT
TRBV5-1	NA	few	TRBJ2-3	CASSQGLYYTDTQYF	TGCGCCAGCAGCCAGGGACTCTACTACACAGATACGCAGTATTTT
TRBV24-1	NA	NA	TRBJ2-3	CATSDLGTDTQYF	TGTGCCACCAGTGATTTGGGGACAGATACGCAGTATTTT
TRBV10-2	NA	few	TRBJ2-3	CASSELTGGTDTQYF	TGCGCCAGCAGTGAGCTAACCGGGGGCACAGATACGCAGTATTTT
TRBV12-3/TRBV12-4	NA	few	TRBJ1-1	CASSLSARNTEAFF	TGTGCCAGCAGTTTAAGCGCCAGGAACACTGAAGCTTTCTTT
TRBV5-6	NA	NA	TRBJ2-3	CASSPGHKDTDTQYF	TGTGCCAGCAGCCCGGGACATAAAGACACAGATACGCAGTATTTT
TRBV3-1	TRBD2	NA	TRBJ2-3	CASSQGAGGPIDTQYF	TGTGCCAGCAGCCAAGGAGCGGGGGGGCCCATAGATACGCAGTATTTT
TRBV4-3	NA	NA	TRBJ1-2	CASSQARRASGYTF	TGCGCCAGCAGCCAAGCCCGGCGTGCATCCGGCTACACCTTC
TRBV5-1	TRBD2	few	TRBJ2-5	CASSLVQREQETQYF	TGCGCCAGCAGCTTGGTCCAGCGGGAACAAGAGACCCAGTACTTC
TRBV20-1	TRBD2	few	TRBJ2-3	CSARRPGREGDTQYF	TGCAGTGCTAGACGACCGGGGCGGGAGGGCGATACGCAGTATTTT
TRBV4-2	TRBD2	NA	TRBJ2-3	CASSQARSGGTDTQYF	TGTGCCAGCAGCCAAGCAAGGAGCGGGGGCACAGATACGCAGTATTTT
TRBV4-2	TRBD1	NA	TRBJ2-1	CASSPRDRGLNEQFF	TGTGCCAGCAGCCCGAGGGACAGGGGGCTGAATGAGCAGTTCTTC
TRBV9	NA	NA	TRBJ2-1	CASSVGGGLLRGYNEQFF	TGTGCCAGCAGCGTAGGGGGCGGATTGCTGAGGGGCTACAATGAGCAGTTCTTC
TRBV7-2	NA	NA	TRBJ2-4	CASSSPLAGHIQYF	TGTGCCAGCAGCTCTCCGCTAGCTGGGCACATTCAGTACTTC
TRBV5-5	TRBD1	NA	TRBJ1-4	CASSLDRGGGKLFF	TGTGCCAGCAGCTTGGACAGGGGTGGAGGAAAACTGTTTTTT
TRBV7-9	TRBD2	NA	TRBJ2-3	CASSLAGLAGDTQYF	TGTGCCAGCAGCTTAGCGGGGCTAGCGGGAGATACGCAGTATTTT